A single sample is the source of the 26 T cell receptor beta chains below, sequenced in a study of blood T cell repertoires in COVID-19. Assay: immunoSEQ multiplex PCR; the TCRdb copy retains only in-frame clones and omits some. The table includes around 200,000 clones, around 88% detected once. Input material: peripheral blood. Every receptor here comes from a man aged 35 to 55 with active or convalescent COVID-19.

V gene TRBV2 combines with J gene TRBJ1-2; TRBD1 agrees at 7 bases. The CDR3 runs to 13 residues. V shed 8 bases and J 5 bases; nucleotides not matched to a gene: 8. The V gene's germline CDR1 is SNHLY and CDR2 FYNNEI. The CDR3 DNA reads TGTGCCAGCGCCGCCGGGACAGATTATGGCTACACCTTC. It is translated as CASAAGTDYGYTF.

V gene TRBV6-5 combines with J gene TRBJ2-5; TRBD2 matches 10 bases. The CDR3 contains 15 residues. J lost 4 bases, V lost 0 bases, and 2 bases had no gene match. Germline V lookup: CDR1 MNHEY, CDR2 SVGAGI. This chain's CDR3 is CASSYSRLAGETQYF. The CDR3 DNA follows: TGTGCCAGCAGTTACTCAAGACTAGCGGGAGAGACCCAGTACTTC.

CDR3 residues: CASSGSVTESTDTQYF. The DNA for the CDR3 is TGTGCCAGCAGTGGTTCGGTGACAGAGAGCACAGATACGCAGTATTTT. V is TRBV2 and J is TRBJ2-3; D perhaps matches TRBD1 (5 bases). This CDR3 has 16 residues. The germline gives CDR1 SNHLY, CDR2 FYNNEI. V was cut by 4 bases and J by 0 bases, with 14 bases left in between.

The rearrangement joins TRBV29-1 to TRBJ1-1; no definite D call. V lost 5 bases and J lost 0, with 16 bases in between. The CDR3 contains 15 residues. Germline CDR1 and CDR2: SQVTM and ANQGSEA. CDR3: CSVFTTFPMNTEAFF. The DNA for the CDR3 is TGCAGCGTTTTCACCACTTTCCCCATGAACACTGAAGCTTTCTTT.

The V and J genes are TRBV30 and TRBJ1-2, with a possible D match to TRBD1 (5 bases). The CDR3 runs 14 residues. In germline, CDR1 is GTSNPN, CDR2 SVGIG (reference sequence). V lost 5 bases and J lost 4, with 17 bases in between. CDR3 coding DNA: TGTGCCTGGTCCGGGACTAACAAAGGCTATGGCTACACCTTC. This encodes CAWSGTNKGYGYTF.

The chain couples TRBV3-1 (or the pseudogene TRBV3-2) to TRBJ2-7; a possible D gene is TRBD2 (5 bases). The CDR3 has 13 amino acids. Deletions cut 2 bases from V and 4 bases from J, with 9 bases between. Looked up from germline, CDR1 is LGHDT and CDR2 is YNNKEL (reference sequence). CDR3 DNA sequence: TGTGCCAGCAGCCAAAACAGCGGATACGAGCAGTACTTC. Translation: CASSQNSGYEQYF.

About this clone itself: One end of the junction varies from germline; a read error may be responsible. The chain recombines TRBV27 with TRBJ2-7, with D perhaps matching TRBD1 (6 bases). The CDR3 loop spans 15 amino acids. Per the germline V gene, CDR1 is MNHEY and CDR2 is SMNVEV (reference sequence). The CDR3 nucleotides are TGTGCCGGCAGTTCGGGCATAGGCAGGGGCTACGAGCAGTACTTC. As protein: CAGSSGIGRGYEQYF.

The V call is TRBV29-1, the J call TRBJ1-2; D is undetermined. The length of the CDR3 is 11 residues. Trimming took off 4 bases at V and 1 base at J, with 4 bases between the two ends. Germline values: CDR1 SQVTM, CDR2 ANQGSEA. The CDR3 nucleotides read TGCAGCGTTGCTATTAACTATGGCTACACCTTC. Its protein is CSVAINYGYTF.

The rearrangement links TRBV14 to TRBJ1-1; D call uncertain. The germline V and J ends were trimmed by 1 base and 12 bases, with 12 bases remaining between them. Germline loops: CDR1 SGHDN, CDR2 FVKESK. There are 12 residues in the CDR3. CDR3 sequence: CASSQGGLQTFF. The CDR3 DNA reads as TGTGCCAGCAGCCAAGGAGGGTTACAAACTTTCTTT.

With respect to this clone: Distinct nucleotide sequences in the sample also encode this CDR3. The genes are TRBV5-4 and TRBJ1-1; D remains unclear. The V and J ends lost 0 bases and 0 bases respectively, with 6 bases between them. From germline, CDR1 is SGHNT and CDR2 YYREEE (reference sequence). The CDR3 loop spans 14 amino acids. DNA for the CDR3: TGTGCCAGCAGCTTGGACAGCCTGAACACTGAAGCTTTCTTT. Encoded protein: CASSLDSLNTEAFF.

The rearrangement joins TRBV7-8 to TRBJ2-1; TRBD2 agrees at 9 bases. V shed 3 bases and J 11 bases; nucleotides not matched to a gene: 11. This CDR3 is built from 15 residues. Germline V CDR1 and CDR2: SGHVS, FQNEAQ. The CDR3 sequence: CASSLRLAVGQKQFF. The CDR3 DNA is TGTGCCAGCAGCTTGAGACTAGCGGTAGGGCAAAAGCAGTTCTTC.

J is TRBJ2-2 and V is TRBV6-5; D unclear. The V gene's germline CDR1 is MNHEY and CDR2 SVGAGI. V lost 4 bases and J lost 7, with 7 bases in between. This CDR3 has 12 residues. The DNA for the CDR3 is TGTGCCAGCAGTTTAGAAAGCGGGGAGCTGTTTTTT. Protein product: CASSLESGELFF.

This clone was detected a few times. CDR3 sequence: CASSSERGSTDTQYF. The CDR3 DNA reads TGCGCCAGCAGCTCGGAGCGGGGTAGCACAGATACGCAGTATTTT. The chain recombines TRBV5-1 with TRBJ2-3; 7 positions agree with TRBD2. Germline V gene lookup returns CDR1 SGHRS and CDR2 YFSETQ. This CDR3 comprises 15 residues. V was pared by 3 bases and J by 0 bases, with 4 bases of the junction left unmatched.

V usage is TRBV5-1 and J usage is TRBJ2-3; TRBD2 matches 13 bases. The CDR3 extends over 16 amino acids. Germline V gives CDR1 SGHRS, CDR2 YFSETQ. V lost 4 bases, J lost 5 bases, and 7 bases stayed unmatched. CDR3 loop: CASSPGLAGAGDTQYF. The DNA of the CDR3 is TGCGCCAGCAGCCCCGGACTAGCGGGAGCAGGAGATACGCAGTATTTT.

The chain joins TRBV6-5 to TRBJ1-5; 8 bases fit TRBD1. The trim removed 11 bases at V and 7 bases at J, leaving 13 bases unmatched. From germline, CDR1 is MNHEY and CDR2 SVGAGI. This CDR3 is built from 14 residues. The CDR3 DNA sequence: TGTGCCTCCCGGACAGGGTATTACGAACAGCCCCAGCATTTT. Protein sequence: CASRTGYYEQPQHF.

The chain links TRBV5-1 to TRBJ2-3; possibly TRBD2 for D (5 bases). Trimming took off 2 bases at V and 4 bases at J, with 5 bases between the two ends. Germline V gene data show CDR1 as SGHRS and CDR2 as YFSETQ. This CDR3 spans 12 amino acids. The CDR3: CASSLAADTQYF. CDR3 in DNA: TGCGCCAGCAGCTTAGCGGCAGATACGCAGTATTTT.

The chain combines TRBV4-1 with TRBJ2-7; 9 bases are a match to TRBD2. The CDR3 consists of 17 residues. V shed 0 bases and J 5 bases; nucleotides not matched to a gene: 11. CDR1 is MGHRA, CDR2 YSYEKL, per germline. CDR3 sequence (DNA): TGCGCCAGCAGCCAAGATGTGGTTCTCGCGGGAGGGCACGAGCAGTACTTC. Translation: CASSQDVVLAGGHEQYF.

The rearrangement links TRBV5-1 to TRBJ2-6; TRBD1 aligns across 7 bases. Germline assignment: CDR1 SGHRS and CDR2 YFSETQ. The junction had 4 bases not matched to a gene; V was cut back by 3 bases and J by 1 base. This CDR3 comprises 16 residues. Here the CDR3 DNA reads TGCGCCAGCAGCTGGACAGGCGCTTCTGGGGCCAACGTCCTGACTTTC. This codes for CASSWTGASGANVLTF.

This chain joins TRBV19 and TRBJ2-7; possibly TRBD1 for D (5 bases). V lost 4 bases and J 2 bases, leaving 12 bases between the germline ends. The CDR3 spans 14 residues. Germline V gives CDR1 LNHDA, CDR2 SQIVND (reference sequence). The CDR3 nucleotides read TGTGCCAGTAGTACAGGGCAGATCCCCTACGAGCAGTACTTC. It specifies CASSTGQIPYEQYF.

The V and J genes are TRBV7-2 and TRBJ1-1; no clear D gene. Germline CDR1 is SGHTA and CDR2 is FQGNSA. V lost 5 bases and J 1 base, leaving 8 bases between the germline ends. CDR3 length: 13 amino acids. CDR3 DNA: TGTGCCAGCAGCCCAGTGGCGAACACTGAAGCTTTCTTT. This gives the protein CASSPVANTEAFF.

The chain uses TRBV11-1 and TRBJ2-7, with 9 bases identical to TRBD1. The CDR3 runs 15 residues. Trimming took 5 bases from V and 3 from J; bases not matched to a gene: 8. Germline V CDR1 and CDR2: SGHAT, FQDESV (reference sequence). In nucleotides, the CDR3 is TGTGCCAGCAGCAACCCGGGACAGGGTGACTACGAGCAGTACTTC. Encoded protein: CASSNPGQGDYEQYF.

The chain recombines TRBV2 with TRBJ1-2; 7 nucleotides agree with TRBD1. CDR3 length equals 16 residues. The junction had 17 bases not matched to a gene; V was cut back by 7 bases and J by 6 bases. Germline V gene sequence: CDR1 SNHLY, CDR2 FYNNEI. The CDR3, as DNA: TGTGCCAGCACAAGTGTGGCGAGCCAGGGGGTGAATGGCTACACCTTC. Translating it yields CASTSVASQGVNGYTF.

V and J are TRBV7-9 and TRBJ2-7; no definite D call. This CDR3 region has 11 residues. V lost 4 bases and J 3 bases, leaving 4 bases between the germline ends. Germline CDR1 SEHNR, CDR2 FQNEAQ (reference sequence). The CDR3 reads CASSSNYEQYF. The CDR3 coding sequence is TGTGCCAGCAGCTCCAACTACGAGCAGTACTTC.

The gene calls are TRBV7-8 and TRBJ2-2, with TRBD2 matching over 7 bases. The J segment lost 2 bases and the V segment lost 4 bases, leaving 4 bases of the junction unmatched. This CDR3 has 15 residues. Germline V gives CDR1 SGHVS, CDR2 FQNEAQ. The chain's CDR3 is CASSSTSLNTGELFF. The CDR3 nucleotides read TGTGCCAGCAGCTCGACTAGCTTAAACACCGGGGAGCTGTTTTTT.

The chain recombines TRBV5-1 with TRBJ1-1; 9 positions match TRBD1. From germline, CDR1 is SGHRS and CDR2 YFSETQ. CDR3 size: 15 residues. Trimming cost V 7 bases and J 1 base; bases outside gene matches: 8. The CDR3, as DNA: TGCGCCAGCTCCCCTCTGGGACAGGGGAACACTGAAGCTTTCTTT. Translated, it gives CASSPLGQGNTEAFF.

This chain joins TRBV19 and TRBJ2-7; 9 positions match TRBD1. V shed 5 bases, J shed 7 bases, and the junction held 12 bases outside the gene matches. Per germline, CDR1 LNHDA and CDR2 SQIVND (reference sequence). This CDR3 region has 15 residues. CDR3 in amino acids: CASSRDRGARGEQYF. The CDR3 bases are TGTGCCAGTAGTCGTGACAGGGGGGCCCGCGGGGAGCAGTACTTC.